Listed here are 23 T cell receptor beta chains from one sample, sequenced in a study of T cell responses to AZD1222 COVID-19 vaccine. Repertoires were generated with immunoSEQ multiplex PCR, while TCRdb's copy carries only in-frame clones and drops some. There are under 140,000 clones in the sample; about 81% occur only once, and 4% to 5% lies in the top ten. Sample: peripheral blood, taken on day 0 of AZD1222 vaccination. The receptors come from an adult in good health.

This rearrangement joins TRBV29-1 to TRBJ1-2, with a possible D match to TRBD1 (5 bases). The ends were cut back, 3 bases at V and 4 bases at J, with 12 bases in the middle. The CDR3 has 13 amino acids. From germline, CDR1 is SQVTM and CDR2 ANQGSEA. CDR3 loop: CSVDIPTAYGYTF. In nucleotides, the CDR3 is TGCAGCGTTGATATTCCGACAGCCTATGGCTACACCTTC. The whole variable domain, remainder taken from reference TRBV29-1 and TRBJ1-2, is SAVISQKPSRDICQRGTSLTIQCQVDSQVTMMFWYRQQPGQSLTLIATANQGSEATYESGFVIDKFPISRPNLTFSTLTVSNMSPEDSSIYLCSVDIPTAYGYTFGSGTRLTVV.

The gene calls are TRBV18 and TRBJ2-6, with D perhaps matching TRBD1 or TRBD2 (5 bases each). The CDR3 length is 17 residues. V dropped 5 bases and J dropped 1 base, with 15 bases sitting between them. Germline values: CDR1 KGHSH, CDR2 LQKENI. The CDR3 sequence: CASSDNLGESGANVLTF. As DNA, the CDR3 is TGTGCCAGCTCAGACAATCTGGGGGAGTCTGGGGCCAACGTCCTGACTTTC.

This clone came up once. In DNA, the CDR3 is TGTGCCAGCAGTTCAGGGACATCCAACTATGGCTACACCTTC. Encoded protein: CASSSGTSNYGYTF. The chain links TRBV28 to TRBJ1-2; D perhaps matches TRBD1 (6 bases). The CDR3 runs to 14 residues. V was trimmed by 4 bases and J by 2 bases, leaving 11 bases between them. Germline assignment: CDR1 MDHEN and CDR2 SYDVKM.

The chain recombines TRBV5-1 with TRBJ2-2; 8 bases align to TRBD1. Germline loops: CDR1 SGHRS, CDR2 YFSETQ. The ends lost 4 bases at V and 4 bases at J; junction bases unmatched: 9. CDR3 size: 16 residues. The CDR3 reads CASSPARTGPTGELFF. DNA of the CDR3: TGCGCCAGCAGCCCGGCACGGACAGGGCCCACCGGGGAGCTGTTTTTT. Filled out from reference TRBV5-1 and TRBJ2-2, the complete variable domain reads KAGVTQTPRYLIKTRGQQVTLSCSPISGHRSVSWYQQTPGQGLQFLFEYFSETQRNKGNFPGRFSGRQFSNSRSEMNVSTLELGDSALYLCASSPARTGPTGELFFGEGSRLTVL.

This chain uses TRBV29-1 with TRBJ1-5, with D unclear. Per the germline V gene, CDR1 is SQVTM and CDR2 is ANQGSEA. The ends were cut back, 3 bases at V and 1 base at J, with 4 bases in the middle. The CDR3 is made up of 12 amino acids. CDR3 coding DNA: TGCAGCGTTGACAGCAGCAATCAGCCCCAGCATTTT. This encodes CSVDSSNQPQHF.

This chain uses TRBV3-1 (or the pseudogene TRBV3-2) with TRBJ1-1; the D gene is possibly TRBD1 (5 bases). Germline CDR1 is LGHDT and CDR2 is YNNKEL (reference sequence). This CDR3 has 13 residues. V lost 4 bases, J lost 4 bases, and 10 bases lay in between. DNA of the CDR3: TGTGCCAGCAGCCCTCGGGGGGGCACTGAAGCTTTCTTT. Protein sequence: CASSPRGGTEAFF.

This chain uses TRBV2 with TRBJ2-2; weak D call: TRBD2 (5 bases). From germline, CDR1 is SNHLY and CDR2 FYNNEI. The CDR3 covers 14 residues. Between the trimmed V and J ends, which lost 4 bases and 6 bases, there was a span of 12 bases. For the CDR3, the DNA is TGTGCCAGCAGTGGCGGGCTCCGCGCCGGGGAGCTGTTTTTT. This codes for CASSGGLRAGELFF.

The V gene is TRBV6-6, the J gene TRBJ1-5; D perhaps matches TRBD1 (6 bases). V shed 0 bases and J shed 9 bases, with 15 bases lying between them. The CDR3 loop spans 15 amino acids. In germline, CDR1 is MNHNY, CDR2 SVGAGI (reference sequence). Written as DNA, the CDR3 is TGTGCCAGCAGTTACTCCGGGACAACCGCTCCGCCCCAGCATTTT. This translates into CASSYSGTTAPPQHF.

This rearrangement joins TRBV3-1 (or the pseudogene TRBV3-2) to TRBJ1-1; no definite D call. Germline CDR1 and CDR2: LGHDT and YNNKEL (reference sequence). The CDR3 spans 17 residues. V was clipped by 1 base and J by 2 bases, with 17 bases between them. CDR3: CASSQGKGLGTNTEAFF. CDR3 nucleotide sequence: TGTGCCAGCAGCCAAGGAAAAGGTCTGGGAACAAACACTGAAGCTTTCTTT.

The chain joins TRBV19 to TRBJ1-5; D may be TRBD1 (5 bases). The germline gives CDR1 LNHDA, CDR2 SQIVND (reference sequence). Trimming removed 3 bases at V and 7 bases at J, with 16 bases between. The length of the CDR3 is 15 residues. The CDR3 here is CASSITGVGQQPQHF. The CDR3 DNA sequence: TGTGCCAGTAGTATTACGGGGGTGGGTCAGCAGCCCCAGCATTTT.

The chain has TRBV18 and TRBJ2-1; D not certain. The CDR3 extends over 14 amino acids. Deletions cut 7 bases from V and 10 bases from J, with 20 bases between. CDR1 and CDR2 from the germline V gene are KGHSH and LQKENI. CDR3: CASYPGQAGREQFF. In nucleotides, the CDR3 is TGTGCCAGCTACCCCGGGCAGGCTGGGCGCGAGCAGTTCTTC.

This chain links TRBV19 with TRBJ1-4; 7 nucleotides match TRBD1. Germline V gene lookup returns CDR1 LNHDA and CDR2 SQIVND (reference sequence). V shed 5 bases and J 3 bases; nucleotides not matched to a gene: 12. CDR3 length: 17 residues. Written as DNA, the CDR3 is TGTGCCAGTAGTCCGCGGCTTAGGGGGCCGTCTAATGAAAAACTGTTTTTT. Translating gives CASSPRLRGPSNEKLFF.

The rearrangement joins TRBV7-9 to TRBJ1-1, with TRBD1 as a possible D gene (6 bases). CDR3 length: 16 amino acids. Trimming pared 3 bases from V and 1 base from J, leaving 15 bases between. From germline, CDR1 is SEHNR and CDR2 FQNEAQ (reference sequence). The CDR3 loop is CASSFGADRRNTEAFF. Here the CDR3 DNA reads TGTGCCAGCAGCTTTGGGGCCGACAGGCGGAACACTGAAGCTTTCTTT.

The chain couples TRBV18 to TRBJ2-7, with TRBD1 matching over 11 bases. Germline V gene data show CDR1 as KGHSH and CDR2 as LQKENI. Losses at the gene ends were 2 bases for V and 3 bases for J; bases not matched to a gene: 3. This CDR3 has 15 residues. In DNA form, the CDR3 reads TGTGCCAGCTCACCAGGGACAGGGGGTGACTACGAGCAGTACTTC. Translation: CASSPGTGGDYEQYF.

The rearrangement joins TRBV19 to TRBJ1-2; 8 bases agree with TRBD1. Per the germline V gene, CDR1 is LNHDA and CDR2 is SQIVND (reference sequence). Germline trimming cut 5 bases from V and 0 bases from J; bases unmatched to any gene: 5. The CDR3 is made up of 15 amino acids. The CDR3 sequence: CASSRQGASNYGYTF. As DNA, the CDR3 is TGTGCCAGTAGTCGGCAGGGGGCCTCTAACTATGGCTACACCTTC.

This sequence joins TRBV27 and TRBJ2-1, with D unresolved. Germline V lookup: CDR1 MNHEY, CDR2 SMNVEV (reference sequence). The V and J ends lost 2 bases and 0 bases respectively, with 11 bases between them. The CDR3 has 16 residues. Here the CDR3 DNA reads TGTGCCAGCAGTTTAAACGGCCCAGACTCCTACAATGAGCAGTTCTTC. Protein: CASSLNGPDSYNEQFF.

V is TRBV15 and J is TRBJ1-2; D unresolved. Trimming cost V 5 bases and J 2 bases, with 12 bases left between them. Germline V gene sequence: CDR1 LNHNV, CDR2 YYDKDF (reference sequence). This CDR3 contains 14 residues. CDR3 region: CATSGILENYGYTF. Written as DNA, the CDR3 is TGTGCCACCAGCGGCATTTTGGAGAACTATGGCTACACCTTC.

V usage is TRBV27 and J usage is TRBJ2-7; D unresolved. From germline, CDR1 is MNHEY and CDR2 SMNVEV (reference sequence). V dropped 6 bases and J dropped 2 bases, with 17 bases sitting between them. The CDR3 extends over 15 amino acids. CDR3 loop: CASSLLVQSTYEQYF. CDR3 coding DNA: TGTGCCAGCAGCCTTTTAGTACAGTCCACCTACGAGCAGTACTTC.

This rearrangement joins TRBV3-1 (or the pseudogene TRBV3-2) to TRBJ2-7; possible D gene TRBD2, 6 bases. In germline, CDR1 is LGHDT, CDR2 YNNKEL (reference sequence). The ends were cut back, 3 bases at V and 5 bases at J, with 20 bases in the middle. The CDR3 consists of 16 residues. The CDR3 region has the DNA TGTGCCAGCAGCCAGGGAGGACACAAGGCAGCAAACGAGCAGTACTTC. It translates to CASSQGGHKAANEQYF.

V usage is TRBV5-6 and J usage is TRBJ1-3; tentative D call: TRBD1 (5 bases). This CDR3 spans 16 amino acids. Germline CDR1 reads SGHDT; CDR2 reads YYEEEE. Trimming took off 0 bases at V and 3 bases at J, with 13 bases between the two ends. The CDR3 sequence: CASSLEVGRIGNTIYF. CDR3 nucleotides: TGTGCCAGCAGCTTGGAGGTGGGGCGGATTGGAAACACCATATATTTT.

The chain recombines TRBV4-3 with TRBJ1-2; no reliable D call. V lost 0 bases, J lost 4 bases, and 15 bases lay in between. CDR3 size: 16 residues. Germline V gene data show CDR1 as LGHNA and CDR2 as YSLEER. CDR3 amino acids: CASSQDRSTAFYGYTF. The CDR3 region has the DNA TGCGCCAGCAGCCAAGACCGGTCGACCGCTTTCTATGGCTACACCTTC.

This clone showed up just once. J is TRBJ2-5 and V is TRBV2, with D perhaps matching TRBD1 (6 bases). Germline V gene data show CDR1 as SNHLY and CDR2 as FYNNEI. CDR3 length equals 13 residues. V was pared by 9 bases and J by 1 base, with 12 bases between. The CDR3 loop is CASGQGPQETQYF. The CDR3 bases are TGTGCCAGTGGGCAGGGGCCCCAAGAGACCCAGTACTTC.

CDR3 protein: CAIKPGRITDTQYF. The CDR3 DNA reads as TGTGCCATCAAGCCGGGACGGATCACAGATACGCAGTATTTT. The V and J genes are TRBV10-3 and TRBJ2-3; D is perhaps TRBD1 or TRBD2 (5 bases each). Germline assignment: CDR1 ENHRY and CDR2 SYGVKD. V lost 7 bases to trimming and J lost 2 bases, with 13 bases between them. This CDR3 is built from 14 residues.